This T cell receptor (beta chain) was identified in a study of cytotoxic CD8 clonotypes in ibrutinib-treated CLL. Looking at the study overall: Results showed approximately 25 partial and 2 complete responses; following median roughly 66 months, approximately 14 remained remitted, about 12 advanced.

As concerns this clone: Antigen: not known.

Germline V lookup: CDR1 LNHNV, CDR2 YYDKDF (reference sequence). The CDR3 loop spans 12 amino acids. Profiled with immunoSEQ multiplex PCR; TCRdb holds only in-frame clones, not every one. The sample includes some 150,000 clones, approximately 80% of them seen just once. Study-level points and caveats: At the start, clonality exceeded age-matched healthy donors and followed circulating CD8+ T-cell counts.

This sample comprised PBMCs, obtained after 12 months of ibrutinib treatment. The rearrangement joins TRBV15 to TRBJ2-7; 11 positions match TRBD1. This TCR came from a human donor with chronic lymphocytic leukemia. This chain's CDR3 is CATGTGGYEQYF. The CDR3 DNA reads TGTGCAACCGGGACAGGGGGCTACGAGCAGTACTTC.